These T cell receptor beta chains were read from a single sample in a study of response to subunit inactivated influenza vaccine. TCRdb re-derived calls from the RT-PCR reads in MiXCR, one entry per CDR3 protein. The table has 800,000 or so distinct CDR3 sequences, approximately 21% seen once. The material sequenced was PBMCs from blood, taken 4 to 6 days after vaccination. The receptors shown here come from a man aged 50 to 59 who received an inactivated influenza vaccine. Each CDR3 is given with its conserved first and last residue. The D gene is left open where the match is weak. Not all rows give a size; the values are once, few, many and, for expanded clones, a class.

j_call v_call clone_size d_call cdr3_nt cdr3_aa
TRBJ2-2 TRBV5-6 few . TGTGCCAGCAGCCGACCGGGGGTGTACACCGGGGAGCTGTTTTTT CASSRPGVYTGELFF
TRBJ1-2 TRBV4-2 few . TGTGCCAGCAGCCAAGACGTGGGGGCGCGTATCTATGGCTACACCTTC CASSQDVGARIYGYTF
TRBJ1-6 TRBV28 . TRBD1 TGTGCCAGCAGAATAGGACAGGGGGGTTCACCCCTCCACTTT CASRIGQGGSPLHF
TRBJ2-3 TRBV5-4 . TRBD2 TGTGCCAGCAGCTCGGGACTAGCGGGAGGGGCCCACACAGATACGCAGTATTTT CASSSGLAGGAHTDTQYF
TRBJ2-1 TRBV11-2 . . TGTGCCAGCAGCTTAGAGCAGGGTGGGGGCGTCAATGAGCAGTTCTTC CASSLEQGGGVNEQFF
TRBJ1-6 TRBV7-2 few TRBD1 TGTGCCAGCAGCTTAGCGCGACAGGGGAGCGCCTATAATTCACCCCTCCACTTT CASSLARQGSAYNSPLHF
TRBJ2-3 TRBV6-5 . TRBD1 TGTGCCAGCAGTACTCGGGACAGGGGGAGTGTGGATACGCAGTATTTT CASSTRDRGSVDTQYF
TRBJ2-3 TRBV4-2 . TRBD1 TGTGCCAGCAGCCAAGAAGCCCACAGGGGATTTGAAGATACGCAGTATTTT CASSQEAHRGFEDTQYF
TRBJ1-3 TRBV6-2/TRBV6-3 few . TGTGCCAGCAGTTCCCGGAGGCCCTCTGGAAACACCATATATTTT CASSSRRPSGNTIYF
TRBJ1-6 TRBV20-1 many . TGCAGTGCTAGAGATTGGCGGAGGGGGAGCTCCTATAATTCACCCCTCCACTTT CSARDWRRGSSYNSPLHF
TRBJ2-7 TRBV6-2/TRBV6-3 . TRBD1 TGTGCCAGCAGTTTATCCGGGACAGGGATCTCCTACGAGCAGTACTTC CASSLSGTGISYEQYF
TRBJ1-2 TRBV27 . TRBD1 TGTGCCAGCAGTCCTGGGACAGGGACTGGCTACACCTTC CASSPGTGTGYTF
TRBJ2-7 TRBV30 . . TGTGCCTGGAGTGCCGGCCCTACCGCCGAGCAGTACTTC CAWSAGPTAEQYF
TRBJ2-1 TRBV15 few TRBD2 TGTGCCACCAGCAGAGATAGGCTAGCGGGGAGGAATGAGCAGTTCTTC CATSRDRLAGRNEQFF
TRBJ2-6 TRBV20-1 . . TGCAGTGCTAGGGGGCAGGAAACTTTCTCTGGGGCCAACGTCCTGACTTTC CSARGQETFSGANVLTF
TRBJ1-6 TRBV12-3/TRBV12-4 . . TGTGCCAGCAGTACAGGAGATAATTCACCCCTCCACTTT CASSTGDNSPLHF
TRBJ2-2 TRBV20-1 . . TGCAGTGCTAGAGGCAGGGCCCCCGGGGAGCTGTTTTTT CSARGRAPGELFF
TRBJ2-5 TRBV4-1 few . TGCGCCAGCAGCCCTCGGGCAGTTCCCCAAGAGACCCAGTACTTC CASSPRAVPQETQYF
TRBJ2-7 TRBV12-3/TRBV12-4 many . TGTGCCAGCAGTTTACGGGGGATCCACGAGCAGTACTTC CASSLRGIHEQYF
TRBJ1-1 TRBV18 . . TGTGCCAGCTCACCTAGAGGGTTATGGACTGAAGCTTTCTTT CASSPRGLWTEAFF
TRBJ2-5 TRBV10-2 few . TGCGCCAGCAGTGAGTCGGAGCTCGGGCCCCAGTACTTC CASSESELGPQYF
TRBJ2-7 TRBV4-1 . . TGCGCCAGCAGCCAAGATCACTCCTACGAGCAGTACTTC CASSQDHSYEQYF
TRBJ1-5 TRBV18 few . TGTGCCAGCTCACCAAGGGGGGGTTATAGCAATCAGCCCCAGCATTTT CASSPRGGYSNQPQHF
TRBJ1-1 TRBV7-9 . TRBD1 TGTGCCAGCAGCTTAGGAGGGGGACAGGCTCACACTGAAGCTTTCTTT CASSLGGGQAHTEAFF
TRBJ2-1 TRBV19 . . TGTGCCAGTAGTATAGGAGGGTACAATGAGCAGTTCTTC CASSIGGYNEQFF
TRBJ1-2 TRBV5-6 few . TGTGCCAGCAGCCCTGGCGGGGGGGATGGCTACACCTTC CASSPGGGDGYTF
TRBJ1-3 TRBV12-3/TRBV12-4 many . TGTGCCAGCAGTAGAGCGAGTGGAAACACCATATATTTT CASSRASGNTIYF
TRBJ2-3 TRBV5-1 few TRBD1 TGCGCCAGCAGCGTCGCGACAGGGGGAAGTACAGATACGCAGTATTTT CASSVATGGSTDTQYF
TRBJ1-2 TRBV9 . . TGTGCCAGCGGGACGGTCTACACCTCCTATGGCTACACCTTC CASGTVYTSYGYTF
TRBJ2-5 TRBV7-6 few . TGTGCCAGCAGCTTAGGTTTCGGAGGGGAGACCCAGTACTTC CASSLGFGGETQYF
TRBJ2-3 TRBV11-2 few . TGTGCCAGCAGCTTGATCGGGGGCCTCACAGATACGCAGTATTTT CASSLIGGLTDTQYF
TRBJ2-5 TRBV5-1 . . TGCGCCAGCAGCCGAGGTCGGTCGGGGGCCTCAATAGAGACCCAGTACTTC CASSRGRSGASIETQYF
TRBJ2-2 TRBV12-3/TRBV12-4 . TRBD2 TGTGCCAGCAGGGTAGCGGGGGTGAACACCGGGGAGCTGTTTTTT CASRVAGVNTGELFF
TRBJ2-1 TRBV6-6 . . TGTGCCACCAAGGGGGGTGAGCGGTTCTTC CATKGGERFF
TRBJ2-7 TRBV7-9 few TRBD2 TGTGCCAGCAGCTTAGCGGACAGCGGGGGGGGCTACGAGCAGTACTTC CASSLADSGGGYEQYF
TRBJ2-3 TRBV20-1 few . TGCAGTGCTAGAGGTCTAGGGGGATCCGATACGCAGTATTTT CSARGLGGSDTQYF
TRBJ1-5 TRBV6-1 . TRBD1 TGTGCCAGCAGGCCGACAGGGGGTCAGCCCCAGCATTTT CASRPTGGQPQHF
TRBJ2-2 TRBV12-3/TRBV12-4 . TRBD2 TGTGCCAGCAGTTTCAATTTAGCGGGAGTCAGCGGGGAGCTGTTTTTT CASSFNLAGVSGELFF
TRBJ2-1 TRBV25-1 few TRBD2 TGTGCCAGCAGTGGCGGGAGTAGGTATGAGCAGTTCTTC CASSGGSRYEQFF
TRBJ2-7 TRBV15 few . TGTGCCACCAGCAGCCCGGGCTACGAGCAGTACTTC CATSSPGYEQYF
TRBJ1-3 TRBV12-3/TRBV12-4 . . TGTGCCAGCAGTTACCCCGGGAACACCATATATTTT CASSYPGNTIYF
TRBJ2-7 TRBV5-6 . . TGTGCCAGCAGCTTGTTTTCAGGGTACGAGCAGTACTTC CASSLFSGYEQYF
TRBJ1-4 TRBV4-2 . . TGTGCCAGCAGCCAGCCGGACTTAGCTAATGAAAAACTGTTTTTT CASSQPDLANEKLFF
TRBJ1-5 TRBV30 few . TGTGCCTGGAGTACATACCTCAATCAGCCCCAGCATTTT CAWSTYLNQPQHF
TRBJ2-7 TRBV18 few TRBD2 TGTGCCAGCTCACCAGGACTAGCGGGAGATGGGTCCTACGAGCAGTACTTC CASSPGLAGDGSYEQYF